This T cell receptor (beta chain) comes out of a study of T cells in localized non-small cell lung cancer. As regards this clone: Its antigen is unidentified.

Study-level points and caveats: The greatest T cell clonality was found in uninvolved adjacent lung (higher than in tumor). Sequencing involved a lone tumor region, leaving heterogeneity possible.

Using immunoSEQ multiplex PCR, the repertoire was profiled, and TCRdb retains in-frame clones only, with some absent. The sample has some 25,000 clones; approximately 88% are singletons. CDR1 is SGHNT, CDR2 YYREEE, per germline (reference sequence). This CDR3 has 13 residues. Between the trimmed V and J ends, which lost 5 bases and 4 bases, there was a span of 12 bases. Here the sequenced sample was peripheral blood mononuclear cells, taken before any cancer treatment. This TCR was sampled from a woman aged 40-69 years with stage III lung adenocarcinoma. The J gene is TRBJ1-2, the V gene TRBV5-4, with D possibly TRBD1 on 6 matching bases. The CDR3 coding sequence is TGTGCCAGCAGGCAACAGGGCGGCTATGGCTACACCTTC. Protein product: CASRQQGGYGYTF.